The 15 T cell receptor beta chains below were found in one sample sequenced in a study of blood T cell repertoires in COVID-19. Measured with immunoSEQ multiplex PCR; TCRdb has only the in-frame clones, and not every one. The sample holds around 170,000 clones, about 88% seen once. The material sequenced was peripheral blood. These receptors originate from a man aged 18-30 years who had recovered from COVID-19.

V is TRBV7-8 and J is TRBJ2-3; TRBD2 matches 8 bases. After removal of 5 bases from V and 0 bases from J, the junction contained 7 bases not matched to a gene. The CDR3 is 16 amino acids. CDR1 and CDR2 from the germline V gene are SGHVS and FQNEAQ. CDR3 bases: TGTGCCAGCAGCGCGGGGGGACGTGGGAGCACAGATACGCAGTATTTT. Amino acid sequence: CASSAGGRGSTDTQYF.

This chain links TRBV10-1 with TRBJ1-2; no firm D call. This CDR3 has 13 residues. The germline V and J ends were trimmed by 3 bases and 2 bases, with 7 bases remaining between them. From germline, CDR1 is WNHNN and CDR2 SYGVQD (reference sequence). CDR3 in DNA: TGCGCCAGCAGTGAAACTCGGAACTATGGCTACACCTTC. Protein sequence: CASSETRNYGYTF.

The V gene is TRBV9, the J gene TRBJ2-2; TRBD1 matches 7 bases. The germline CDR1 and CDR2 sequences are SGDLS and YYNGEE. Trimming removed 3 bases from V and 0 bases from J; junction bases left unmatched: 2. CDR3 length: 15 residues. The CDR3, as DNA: TGTGCCAGCAGCGCCGGGACAGCGAACACCGGGGAGCTGTTTTTT. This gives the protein CASSAGTANTGELFF.

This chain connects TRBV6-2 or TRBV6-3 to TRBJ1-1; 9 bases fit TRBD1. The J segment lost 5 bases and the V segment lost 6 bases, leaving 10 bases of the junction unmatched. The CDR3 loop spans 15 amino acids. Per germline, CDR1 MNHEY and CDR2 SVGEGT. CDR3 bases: TGTGCCAGCAGCTCCCGGGACAGGGTTTGGACTGAAGCTTTCTTT. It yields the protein CASSSRDRVWTEAFF.

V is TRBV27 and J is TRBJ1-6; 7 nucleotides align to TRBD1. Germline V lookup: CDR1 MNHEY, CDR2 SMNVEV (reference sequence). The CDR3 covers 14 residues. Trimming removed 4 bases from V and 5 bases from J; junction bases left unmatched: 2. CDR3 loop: CASSWGQNNSPLHF. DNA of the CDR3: TGTGCCAGCAGTTGGGGACAGAATAATTCACCCCTCCACTTT.

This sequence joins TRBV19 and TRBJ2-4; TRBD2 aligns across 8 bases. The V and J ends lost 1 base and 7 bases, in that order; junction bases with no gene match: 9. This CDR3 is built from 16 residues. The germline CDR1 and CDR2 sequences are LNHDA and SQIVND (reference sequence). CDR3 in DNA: TGTGCCAGTAGTATAGCCGTCGAGCGGGGGAATAACATTCAGTACTTC. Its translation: CASSIAVERGNNIQYF.

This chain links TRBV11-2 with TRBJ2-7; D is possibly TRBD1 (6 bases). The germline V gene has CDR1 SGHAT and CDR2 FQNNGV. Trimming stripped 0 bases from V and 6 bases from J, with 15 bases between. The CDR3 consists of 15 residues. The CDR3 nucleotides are TGTGCCAGCAGCTTAGATATCAGGGGAATACGCGAGCAGTACTTC. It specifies CASSLDIRGIREQYF.

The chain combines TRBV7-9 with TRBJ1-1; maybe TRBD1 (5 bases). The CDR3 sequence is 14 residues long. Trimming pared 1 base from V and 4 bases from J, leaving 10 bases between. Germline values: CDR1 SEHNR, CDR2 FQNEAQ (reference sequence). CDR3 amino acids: CASSLDWGLTEAFF. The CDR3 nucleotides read TGTGCCAGCAGCTTAGATTGGGGCCTCACTGAAGCTTTCTTT.

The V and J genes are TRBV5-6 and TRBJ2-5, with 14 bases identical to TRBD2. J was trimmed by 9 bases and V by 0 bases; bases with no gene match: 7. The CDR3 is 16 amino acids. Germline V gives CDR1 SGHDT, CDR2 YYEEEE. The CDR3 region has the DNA TGTGCCAGCAGCTTGGCGGGACTAGCGGGAGCTGGGGCCCAGTACTTC. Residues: CASSLAGLAGAGAQYF.

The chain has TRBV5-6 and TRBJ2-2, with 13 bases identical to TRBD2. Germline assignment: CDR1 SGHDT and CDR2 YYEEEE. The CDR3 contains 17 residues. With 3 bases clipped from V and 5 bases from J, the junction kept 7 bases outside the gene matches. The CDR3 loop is CASSYTSGRAGTGELFF. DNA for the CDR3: TGTGCCAGCAGCTATACTAGCGGGAGGGCCGGGACCGGGGAGCTGTTTTTT.

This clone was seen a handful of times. For the CDR3, the DNA is TGTGCCAGCAGCTTAGCCCCAGTTGGAAACACCATATATTTT. It codes for CASSLAPVGNTIYF. The gene calls are TRBV11-2 and TRBJ1-3; D remains unclear. V was trimmed by 1 base and J by 3 bases, leaving 7 bases between them. Germline assignment: CDR1 SGHAT and CDR2 FQNNGV. The CDR3 sequence is 14 residues long.

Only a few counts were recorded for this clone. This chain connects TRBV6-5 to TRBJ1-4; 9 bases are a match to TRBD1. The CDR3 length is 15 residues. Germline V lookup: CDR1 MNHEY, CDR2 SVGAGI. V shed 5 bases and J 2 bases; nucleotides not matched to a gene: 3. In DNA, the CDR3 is TGTGCCAGCAGTCCGGACAGGGGTACTAATGAAAAACTGTTTTTT. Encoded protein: CASSPDRGTNEKLFF.

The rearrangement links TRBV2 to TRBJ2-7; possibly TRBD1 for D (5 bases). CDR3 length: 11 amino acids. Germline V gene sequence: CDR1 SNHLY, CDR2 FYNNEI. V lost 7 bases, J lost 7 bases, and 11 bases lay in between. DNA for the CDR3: TGTGCCAGCACCCAGGGTAAAGAGCAGTACTTC. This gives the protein CASTQGKEQYF.

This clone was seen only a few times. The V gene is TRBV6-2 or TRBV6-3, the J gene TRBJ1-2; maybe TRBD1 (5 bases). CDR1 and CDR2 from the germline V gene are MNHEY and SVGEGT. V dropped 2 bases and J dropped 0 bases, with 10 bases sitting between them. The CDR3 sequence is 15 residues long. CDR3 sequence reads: CASSYAGRANYGYTF. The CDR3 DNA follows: TGTGCCAGCAGTTACGCAGGGCGAGCTAACTATGGCTACACCTTC.

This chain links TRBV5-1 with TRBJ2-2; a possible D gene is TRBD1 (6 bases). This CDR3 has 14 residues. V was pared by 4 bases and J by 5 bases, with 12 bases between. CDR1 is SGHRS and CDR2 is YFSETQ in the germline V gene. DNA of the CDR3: TGCGCCAGCAGCCCTGACAGGTCGACCGGGGAGCTGTTTTTT. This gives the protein CASSPDRSTGELFF.